These 14 T cell receptor beta chains share one sample of origin, sequenced in a study of control samples from healthy donors and cancer patients. Produced via immunoSEQ multiplex PCR; TCRdb's table is partial and in-frame only. This table has about 26,000 clones, almost 85% appearing once. Sequenced sample: PBMCs. The receptors stem from an older woman with head and neck cancer.

The chain joins TRBV7-3 to TRBJ2-1; 10 bases map to TRBD2. The CDR3 is 15 residues long. Germline V lookup: CDR1 SGHTA, CDR2 FQGTGA. Trimming cost V 5 bases and J 9 bases; bases outside gene matches: 10. The CDR3 loop is CASSPAGGPGSEQFF. The CDR3, as DNA: TGTGCCAGCAGCCCAGCGGGAGGGCCGGGTAGTGAGCAGTTCTTC.

The rearrangement uses TRBV11-3 and TRBJ1-6, with D tentatively TRBD1 (5 bases). This CDR3 contains 15 residues. Germline V gene lookup returns CDR1 SGHNT and CDR2 YENEEA. V was pared by 3 bases and J by 3 bases, with 9 bases between. DNA for the CDR3: TGTGCCAGCAGCTTGGGACCGGACTATAATTCACCCCTCCACTTT. This codes for CASSLGPDYNSPLHF.

The genes are TRBV16 and TRBJ1-6; D might be TRBD1 (6 bases). Trimming removed 2 bases from V and 9 bases from J, with 14 bases in between. There are 15 residues in the CDR3. The germline V gene encodes CDR1 KGHSY and CDR2 FQNENV. CDR3 DNA sequence: TGTGCCAGCAGCCAACTATCACAGGGTCGTTCACCCCTCCACTTT. Protein product: CASSQLSQGRSPLHF.

The chain links TRBV4-2 to TRBJ2-3; 10 bases map to TRBD2. The trim removed 1 base at V and 5 bases at J, leaving 6 bases unmatched. The CDR3 runs 16 residues. The germline V gene encodes CDR1 LGHNA and CDR2 YNFKEQ. The CDR3 region has the DNA TGTGCCAGCAGCCAAGTCACTAGCGGGAATGTAGATACGCAGTATTTT. Its protein product is CASSQVTSGNVDTQYF.

The chain uses TRBV5-8 and TRBJ2-1; D ambiguous. The CDR3 consists of 12 residues. With 4 bases removed from V and 6 bases from J, the gap between germline ends came to 8 bases. Germline loops: CDR1 SGHTS, CDR2 YDEGEE. The CDR3 DNA reads TGTGCCAGCAGCGGACCGGTCAATGAGCAGTTCTTC. Its translation: CASSGPVNEQFF.

This clone was detected once. The chain joins TRBV11-2 to TRBJ2-2; TRBD2 aligns across 15 bases. The CDR3 has 17 amino acids. The V gene's germline CDR1 is SGHAT and CDR2 FQNNGV. V was clipped by 6 bases and J by 5 bases; unmatched bases: 7. This CDR3 reads CASSKGTSGRWTGELFF. CDR3 DNA sequence: TGTGCCAGCAGTAAAGGGACTAGCGGGAGGTGGACCGGGGAGCTGTTTTTT. Full variable domain (rest looked up from reference TRBV11-2 and TRBJ2-2): EAGVAQSPRYKIIEKRQSVAFWCNPISGHATLYWYQQILGQGPKLLIQFQNNGVVDDSQLPKDRFSAERLKGVDSTLKIQPAKLEDSAVYLCASSKGTSGRWTGELFFGEGSRLTVL.

The chain employs TRBV3-1 (or the pseudogene TRBV3-2) and TRBJ2-2; D is possibly TRBD2 (5 bases). The length of the CDR3 is 16 residues. Trimming took off 4 bases at V and 1 base at J, with 13 bases between the two ends. The V gene's germline CDR1 is LGHDT and CDR2 YNNKEL (reference sequence). The CDR3 DNA sequence: TGTGCCAGCAGCCCTCGAGGGCTCTTGAACACCGGGGAGCTGTTTTTT. As protein: CASSPRGLLNTGELFF.

This clone was counted a single time. J is TRBJ1-1 and V is TRBV14, with a possible D match to TRBD1 (6 bases). With 4 bases removed from V and 2 bases from J, the gap between germline ends came to 17 bases. The CDR3 totals 16 residues. The germline gives CDR1 SGHDN, CDR2 FVKESK. The CDR3 region has the DNA TGTGCCAGCAGCCTTTACGGACAGCTTTTTAACACTGAAGCTTTCTTT. Encoded protein: CASSLYGQLFNTEAFF.

This rearrangement joins TRBV6-2 or TRBV6-3 to TRBJ1-1; perhaps TRBD1 as D (6 bases). CDR3 length: 14 residues. Germline CDR1 MNHEY, CDR2 SVGEGT. The V gene lost 5 bases and the J gene lost 6 bases, with 16 bases spanning the gap. The CDR3 coding sequence is TGTGCCAGCAGTAGACCAGGGGCTGGCGCTGAAGCTTTCTTT. This sequence encodes CASSRPGAGAEAFF.

The chain combines TRBV6-2 or TRBV6-3 with TRBJ1-1, with TRBD1 matching 7 bases. The germline V gene encodes CDR1 MNHEY and CDR2 SVGEGT. Unmatched junction bases numbered 5, after V lost 2 bases and J lost 5 bases. CDR3 size: 14 residues. Here the CDR3 reads CASSYEGASTEAFF. The CDR3 DNA reads TGTGCCAGCAGTTACGAGGGGGCTAGTACTGAAGCTTTCTTT.

This chain connects TRBV18 to TRBJ1-1; TRBD1 matches at 9 bases. Germline loops: CDR1 KGHSH, CDR2 LQKENI. The CDR3 length is 14 residues. Trimming took 4 bases from V and 7 from J; bases not matched to a gene: 7. The CDR3 sequence is CASSLVTGGSEAFF. The CDR3 bases are TGTGCCAGCTCACTAGTGACAGGGGGTAGTGAAGCTTTCTTT.

The chain employs TRBV2 and TRBJ2-7, with 11 bases identical to TRBD1. Germline assignment: CDR1 SNHLY and CDR2 FYNNEI. This CDR3 comprises 16 residues. J was trimmed by 3 bases and V by 0 bases; bases with no gene match: 4. CDR3 region: CASSEAAGTGGYEQYF. As DNA, the CDR3 is TGTGCCAGCAGTGAAGCGGCCGGGACAGGGGGCTACGAGCAGTACTTC. Full variable domain (rest looked up from reference TRBV2 and TRBJ2-7): EPEVTQTPSHQVTQMGQEVILRCVPISNHLYFYWYRQILGQKVEFLVSFYNNEISEKSEIFDDQFSVERPDGSNFTLKIRSTKLEDSAMYFCASSEAAGTGGYEQYFGPGTRLTVT.

The rearrangement uses TRBV18 and TRBJ1-1; no clear D gene. The V gene's germline CDR1 is KGHSH and CDR2 LQKENI. The CDR3 loop spans 15 amino acids. V gave up 2 bases and J gave up 4 bases, with 14 bases separating them. The CDR3 region is CASSPSLGKGTEAFF. Here the CDR3 DNA reads TGTGCCAGCTCACCAAGTTTGGGTAAGGGCACTGAAGCTTTCTTT.

The V call is TRBV7-9, the J call TRBJ2-7; the match to TRBD1 covers 11 bases. The junction had 7 bases not matched to a gene; V was cut back by 1 base and J by 2 bases. The CDR3 extends over 17 amino acids. CDR1 and CDR2 (germline): SEHNR, FQNEAQ (reference sequence). CDR3 bases: TGTGCCAGCAGCTTAGGACAGGGACAGGGGGATACCTACGAGCAGTACTTC. Residues: CASSLGQGQGDTYEQYF.